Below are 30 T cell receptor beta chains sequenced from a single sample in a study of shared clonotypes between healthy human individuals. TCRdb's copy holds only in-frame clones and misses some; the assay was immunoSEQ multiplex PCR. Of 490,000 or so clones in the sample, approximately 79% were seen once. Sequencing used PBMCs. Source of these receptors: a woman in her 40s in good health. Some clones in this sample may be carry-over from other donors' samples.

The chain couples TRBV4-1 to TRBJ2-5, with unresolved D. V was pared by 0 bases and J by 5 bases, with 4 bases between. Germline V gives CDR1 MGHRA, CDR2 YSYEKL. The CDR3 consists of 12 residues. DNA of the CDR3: TGCGCCAGCAGCCAAGATTTTGAGACCCAGTACTTC. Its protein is CASSQDFETQYF.

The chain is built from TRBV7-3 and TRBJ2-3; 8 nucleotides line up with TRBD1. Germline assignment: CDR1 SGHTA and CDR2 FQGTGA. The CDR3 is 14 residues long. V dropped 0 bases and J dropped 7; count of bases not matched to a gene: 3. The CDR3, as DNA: TGTGCCAGCAGCTTAACCCCCAGGGGGCATACGCAGTATTTT. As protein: CASSLTPRGHTQYF.

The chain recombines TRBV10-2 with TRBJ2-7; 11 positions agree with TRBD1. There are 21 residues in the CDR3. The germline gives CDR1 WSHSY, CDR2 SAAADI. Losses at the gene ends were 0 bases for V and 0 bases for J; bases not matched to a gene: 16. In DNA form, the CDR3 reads TGCGCCAGCAGTGAGTCGCGGTTCCGGGACAGGGGGTCCCATATCTCCTACGAGCAGTACTTC. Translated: CASSESRFRDRGSHISYEQYF.

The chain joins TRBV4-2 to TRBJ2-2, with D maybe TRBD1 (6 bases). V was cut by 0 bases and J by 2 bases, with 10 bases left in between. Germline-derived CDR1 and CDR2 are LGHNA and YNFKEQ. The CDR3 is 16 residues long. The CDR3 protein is CASSQEGGSNTGELFF. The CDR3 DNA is TGTGCCAGCAGCCAAGAAGGGGGATCCAACACCGGGGAGCTGTTTTTT.

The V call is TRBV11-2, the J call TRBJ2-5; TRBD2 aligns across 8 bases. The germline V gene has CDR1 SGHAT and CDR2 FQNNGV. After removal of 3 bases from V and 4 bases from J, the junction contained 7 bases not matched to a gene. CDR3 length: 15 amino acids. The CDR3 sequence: CASSFNSGMAETQYF. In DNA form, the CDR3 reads TGTGCCAGCAGCTTTAATAGCGGGATGGCAGAGACCCAGTACTTC.

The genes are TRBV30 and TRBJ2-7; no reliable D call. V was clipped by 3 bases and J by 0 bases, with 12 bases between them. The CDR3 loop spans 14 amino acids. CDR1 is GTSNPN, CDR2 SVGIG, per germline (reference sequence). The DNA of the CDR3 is TGTGCCTGGAGCGCCAGTCTCAGCTCCTACGAGCAGTACTTC. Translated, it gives CAWSASLSSYEQYF. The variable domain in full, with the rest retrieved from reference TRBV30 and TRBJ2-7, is SQTIHQWPATLVQPVGSPLSLECTVEGTSNPNLYWYRQAAGRGLQLLFYSVGIGQISSEVPQNLSASRPQDRQFILSSKKLLLSDSGFYLCAWSASLSSYEQYFGPGTRLTVT.

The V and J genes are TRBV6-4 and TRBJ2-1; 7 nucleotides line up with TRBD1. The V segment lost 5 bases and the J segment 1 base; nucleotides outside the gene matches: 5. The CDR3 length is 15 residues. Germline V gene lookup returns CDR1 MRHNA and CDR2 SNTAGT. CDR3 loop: CASSQDRESYNEQFF. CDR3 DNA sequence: TGTGCCAGCAGTCAAGACAGGGAGTCCTACAATGAGCAGTTCTTC.

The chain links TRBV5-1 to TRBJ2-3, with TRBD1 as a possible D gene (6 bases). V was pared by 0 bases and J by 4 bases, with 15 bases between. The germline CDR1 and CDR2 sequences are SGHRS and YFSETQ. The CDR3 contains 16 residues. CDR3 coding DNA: TGCGCCAGCAGCTTGGTGGCAGGGGATTTCCCAGATACGCAGTATTTT. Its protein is CASSLVAGDFPDTQYF.

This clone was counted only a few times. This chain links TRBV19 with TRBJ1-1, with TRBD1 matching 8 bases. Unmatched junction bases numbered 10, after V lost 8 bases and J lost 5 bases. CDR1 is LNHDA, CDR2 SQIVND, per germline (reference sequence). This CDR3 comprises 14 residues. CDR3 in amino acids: CASDDQGARTEAFF. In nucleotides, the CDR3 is TGTGCCAGTGATGATCAGGGGGCTAGAACTGAAGCTTTCTTT.

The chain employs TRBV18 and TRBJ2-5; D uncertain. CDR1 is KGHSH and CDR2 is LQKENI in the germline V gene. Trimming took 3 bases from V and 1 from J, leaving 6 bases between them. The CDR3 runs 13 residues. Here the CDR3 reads CASSPAVQETQYF. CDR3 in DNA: TGTGCCAGCTCACCGGCAGTCCAAGAGACCCAGTACTTC.

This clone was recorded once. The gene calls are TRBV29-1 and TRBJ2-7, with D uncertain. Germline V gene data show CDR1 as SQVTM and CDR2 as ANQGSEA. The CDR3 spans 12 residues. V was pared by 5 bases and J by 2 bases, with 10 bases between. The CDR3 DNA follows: TGCAGCGTTATAAAAGGTCCCTACGAGCAGTACTTC. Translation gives CSVIKGPYEQYF.

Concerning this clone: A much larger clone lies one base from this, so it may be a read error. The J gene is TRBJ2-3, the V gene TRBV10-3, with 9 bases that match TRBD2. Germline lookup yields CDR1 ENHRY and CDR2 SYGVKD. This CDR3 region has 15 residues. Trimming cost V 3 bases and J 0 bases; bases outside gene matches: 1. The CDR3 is CAISETSGSTDTQYF. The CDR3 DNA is TGTGCCATCAGTGAAACTAGCGGGAGCACAGATACGCAGTATTTT.

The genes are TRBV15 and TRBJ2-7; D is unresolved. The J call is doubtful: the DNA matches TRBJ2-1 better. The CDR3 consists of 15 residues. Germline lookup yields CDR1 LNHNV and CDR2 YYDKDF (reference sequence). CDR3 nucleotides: TGTGCCACCAGCAGAGATTTTCCGCGGCACAATGAGCAGTTCTTC. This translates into CATSRDFPRHNEQFF.

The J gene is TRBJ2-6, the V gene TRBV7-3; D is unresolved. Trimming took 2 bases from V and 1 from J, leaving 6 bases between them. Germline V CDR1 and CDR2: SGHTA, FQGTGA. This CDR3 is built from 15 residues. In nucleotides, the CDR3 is TGTGCCAGCAGCTTAGGGTTATCTGGGGCCAACGTCCTGACTTTC. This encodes CASSLGLSGANVLTF.

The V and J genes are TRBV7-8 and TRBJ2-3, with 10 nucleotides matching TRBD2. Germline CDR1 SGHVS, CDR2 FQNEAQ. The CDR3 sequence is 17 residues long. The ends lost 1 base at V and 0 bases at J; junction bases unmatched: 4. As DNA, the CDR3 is TGTGCCAGCAGCTTAGGGACTAGCGGAGTTAGCACAGATACGCAGTATTTT. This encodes CASSLGTSGVSTDTQYF.

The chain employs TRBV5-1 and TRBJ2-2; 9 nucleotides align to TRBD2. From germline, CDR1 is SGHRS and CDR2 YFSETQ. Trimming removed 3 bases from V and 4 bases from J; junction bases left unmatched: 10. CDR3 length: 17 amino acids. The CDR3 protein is CASSSLTGLAGTGELFF. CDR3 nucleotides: TGCGCCAGCAGCTCTCTAACGGGACTAGCTGGCACCGGGGAGCTGTTTTTT. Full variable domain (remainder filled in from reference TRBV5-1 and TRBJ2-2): KAGVTQTPRYLIKTRGQQVTLSCSPISGHRSVSWYQQTPGQGLQFLFEYFSETQRNKGNFPGRFSGRQFSNSRSEMNVSTLELGDSALYLCASSSLTGLAGTGELFFGEGSRLTVL.

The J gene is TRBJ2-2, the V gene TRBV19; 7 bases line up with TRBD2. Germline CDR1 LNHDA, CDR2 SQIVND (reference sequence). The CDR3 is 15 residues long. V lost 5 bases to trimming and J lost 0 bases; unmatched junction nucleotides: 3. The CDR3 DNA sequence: TGTGCCAGTAGTCCTGGGGGGGCGAACACCGGGGAGCTGTTTTTT. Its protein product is CASSPGGANTGELFF.

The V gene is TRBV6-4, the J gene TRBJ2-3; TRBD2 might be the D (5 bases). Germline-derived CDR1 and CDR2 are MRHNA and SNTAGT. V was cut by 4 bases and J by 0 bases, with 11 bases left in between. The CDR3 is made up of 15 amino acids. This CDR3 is CASSVNGESTDTQYF. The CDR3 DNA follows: TGTGCCAGCAGTGTCAACGGGGAAAGCACAGATACGCAGTATTTT.

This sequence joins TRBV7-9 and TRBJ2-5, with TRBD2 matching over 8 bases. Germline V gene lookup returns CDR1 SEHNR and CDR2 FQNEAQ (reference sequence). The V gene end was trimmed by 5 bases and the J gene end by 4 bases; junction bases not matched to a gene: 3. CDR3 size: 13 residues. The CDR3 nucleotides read TGTGCCAGCAGCACCGGGACTAGAGAGACCCAGTACTTC. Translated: CASSTGTRETQYF.

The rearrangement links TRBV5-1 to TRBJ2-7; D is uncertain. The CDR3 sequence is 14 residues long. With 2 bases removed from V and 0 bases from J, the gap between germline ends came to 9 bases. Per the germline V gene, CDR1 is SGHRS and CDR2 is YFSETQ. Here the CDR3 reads CASSLTTDSYEQYF. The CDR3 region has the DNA TGCGCCAGCAGCTTAACAACAGACTCCTACGAGCAGTACTTC.

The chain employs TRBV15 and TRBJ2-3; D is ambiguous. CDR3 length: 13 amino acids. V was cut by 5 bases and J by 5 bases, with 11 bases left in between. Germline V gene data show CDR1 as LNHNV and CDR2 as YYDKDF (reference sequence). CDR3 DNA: TGTGCCACCAGCGGCCGAAATCGAGATACGCAGTATTTT. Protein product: CATSGRNRDTQYF.

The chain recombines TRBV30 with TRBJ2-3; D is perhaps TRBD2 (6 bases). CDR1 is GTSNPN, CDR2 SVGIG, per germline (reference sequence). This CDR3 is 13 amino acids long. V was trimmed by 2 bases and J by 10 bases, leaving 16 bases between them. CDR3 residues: CAWSTTPSAAQYF. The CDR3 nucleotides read TGTGCCTGGAGTACAACCCCTAGCGCGGCGCAGTATTTT. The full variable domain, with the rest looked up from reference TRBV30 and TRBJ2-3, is SQTIHQWPATLVQPVGSPLSLECTVEGTSNPNLYWYRQAAGRGLQLLFYSVGIGQISSEVPQNLSASRPQDRQFILSSKKLLLSDSGFYLCAWSTTPSAAQYFGPGTRLTVL.

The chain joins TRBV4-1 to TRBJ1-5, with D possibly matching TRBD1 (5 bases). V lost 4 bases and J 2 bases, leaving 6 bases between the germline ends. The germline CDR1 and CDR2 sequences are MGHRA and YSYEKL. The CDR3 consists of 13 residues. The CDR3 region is CASSRDGNQPQHF. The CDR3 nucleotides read TGCGCCAGCAGCCGGGACGGCAATCAGCCCCAGCATTTT.

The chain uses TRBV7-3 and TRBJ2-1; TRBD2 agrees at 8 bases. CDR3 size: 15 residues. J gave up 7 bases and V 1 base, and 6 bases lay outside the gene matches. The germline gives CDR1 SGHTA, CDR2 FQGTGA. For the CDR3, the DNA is TGTGCCAGCAGCTTAATGACTAGCGTACAAAATGAGCAGTTCTTC. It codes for CASSLMTSVQNEQFF.

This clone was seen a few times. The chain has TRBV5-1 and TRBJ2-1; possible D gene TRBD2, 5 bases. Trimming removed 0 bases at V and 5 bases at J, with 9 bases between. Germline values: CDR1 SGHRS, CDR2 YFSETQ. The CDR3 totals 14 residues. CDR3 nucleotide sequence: TGCGCCAGCAGCTTGGGGCGGGCAGACAATGAGCAGTTCTTC. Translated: CASSLGRADNEQFF.

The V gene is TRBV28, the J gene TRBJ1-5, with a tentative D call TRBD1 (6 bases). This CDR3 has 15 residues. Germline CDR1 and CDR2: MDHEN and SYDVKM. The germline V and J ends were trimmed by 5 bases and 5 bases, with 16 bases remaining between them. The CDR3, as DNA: TGTGCCAGCAGTCTCGGAGGGGGGCATGATCAGCCCCAGCATTTT. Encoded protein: CASSLGGGHDQPQHF.

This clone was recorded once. In DNA form, the CDR3 reads TGCGCCAGCAGCCAGCTCGGAGGGCCGGGATATGAGCAGTTCTTC. Protein sequence: CASSQLGGPGYEQFF. V usage is TRBV4-1 and J usage is TRBJ2-1, with a possible D match to TRBD2 (6 bases). The V gene's germline CDR1 is MGHRA and CDR2 YSYEKL. V lost 3 bases, J lost 8 bases, and 17 bases lay in between. CDR3 size: 15 residues.

In DNA form, the CDR3 reads TGTGCCAGCAGCGTGAAGGGGGACATGAACACTGAAGCTTTCTTT. Its translation: CASSVKGDMNTEAFF. The V gene is TRBV9, the J gene TRBJ1-1; TRBD1 might be the D (6 bases). The CDR3 is made up of 15 amino acids. V was shortened by 2 bases and J by 0 bases, with 11 bases between the two germline ends. Germline V gene data show CDR1 as SGDLS and CDR2 as YYNGEE.

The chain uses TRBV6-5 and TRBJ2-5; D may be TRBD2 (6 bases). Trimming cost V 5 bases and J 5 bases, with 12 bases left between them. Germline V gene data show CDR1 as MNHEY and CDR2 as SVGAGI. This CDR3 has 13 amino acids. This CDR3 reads CASSLGTAETQYF. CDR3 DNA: TGTGCCAGCAGTCTTGGGACTGCCGAGACCCAGTACTTC.

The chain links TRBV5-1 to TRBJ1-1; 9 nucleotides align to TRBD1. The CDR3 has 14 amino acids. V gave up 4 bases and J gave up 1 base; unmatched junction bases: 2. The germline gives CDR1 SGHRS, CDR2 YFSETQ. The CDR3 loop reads CASSMGQGNTEAFF. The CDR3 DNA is TGCGCCAGCAGCATGGGACAGGGGAACACTGAAGCTTTCTTT.